The source of this T cell receptor (beta chain) is a study of CD8 T cells in ankylosing spondylitis. General study points: The authors reported significant enrichment of disease-linked clones in matched ankylosing spondylitis synovial fluid. Disease-associated clones were CD8+ and fairly uncommon in peripheral blood.

Quantitative 5'-RACE with molecular barcodes generated TCR beta libraries. TCRdb itself ran the 5' RACE reads through MiXCR, one entry per CDR3 protein. In the table there are about 300,000 distinct CDR3 sequences, around a tenth of which are singletons. The junction had 10 bases not matched to a gene; V was cut back by 2 bases and J by 4 bases. The CDR3 contains 16 residues. This clonotype was detected ten times or more. As yet, its antigen is unknown. The chain couples TRBV12-3 or TRBV12-4 to TRBJ2-7; the match to TRBD2 covers 8 bases. The sequenced material came from blood, either unsorted or a sorted T cell fraction (not recorded which). The receptor comes from a female donor with ankylosing spondylitis or in good health (not recorded which). The CDR3 nucleotides are TGTGCCAGCAGTTTACGGGGGGGACCGGGGCCTTACGAGCAGTACTTC. Protein product: CASSLRGGPGPYEQYF.